The TCR beta chain under discussion was sequenced for a study of blood T cell repertoires in COVID-19. Turning to the study itself: Sources were T cells, B-cell-depleted T cells, or PBMCs; the material itself was cDNA or gDNA.

As originally analysed: Nucleated cell number was recorded as an estimate derived from reference gene primer amplification. The repertoire was sequenced with immunoSEQ multiplex PCR; TCRdb's copy has only in-frame clones and lacks some. The DNA was the basis for D and trimming; V, J and clone size are from that table. The sample yields about 270,000 clones, 80% to 90% seen once. This CDR3 has 14 residues. From germline, CDR1 is LNHNV and CDR2 YYDKDF (reference sequence). V was trimmed by 4 bases and J by 3 bases, leaving 9 bases between them. Enrolled through a virtual design, the participants were between roughly 18 and 89 years of age and came from around 25 US areas. Donors of Cohort 3 who recovered were those that had two negative PCRs, clearance, or symptom resolution.

The source material was PBMCs or T cells enriched from blood (not recorded which). The chain is built from TRBV15 and TRBJ1-4; D unclear. This TCR derives from a man between 18 and 35 years old who had recovered from COVID-19. CDR3 loop: CATSKRVSNEKLFF. The CDR3 DNA is TGTGCCACCAGCAAACGGGTCTCTAATGAAAAACTGTTTTTT.